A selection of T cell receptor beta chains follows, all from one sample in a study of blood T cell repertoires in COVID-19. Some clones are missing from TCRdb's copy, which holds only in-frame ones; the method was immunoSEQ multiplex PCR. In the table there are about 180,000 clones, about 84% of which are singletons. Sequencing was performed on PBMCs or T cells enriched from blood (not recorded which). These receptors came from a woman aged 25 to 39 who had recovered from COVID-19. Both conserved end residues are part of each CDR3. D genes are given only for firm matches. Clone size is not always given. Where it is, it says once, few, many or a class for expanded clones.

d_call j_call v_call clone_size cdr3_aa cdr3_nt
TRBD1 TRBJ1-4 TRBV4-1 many CASSHPPGTENEKLFF TGCGCCAGCAGTCATCCCCCCGGGACAGAGAATGAAAAACTGTTTTTT
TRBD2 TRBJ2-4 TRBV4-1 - CASSLSGTSALNIQYF TGCGCCAGCAGTCTGTCCGGGACTAGTGCGTTAAACATTCAGTACTTC
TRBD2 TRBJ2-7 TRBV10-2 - CASGTSDEQYF TGCGCCAGTGGGACTAGCGACGAGCAGTACTTC
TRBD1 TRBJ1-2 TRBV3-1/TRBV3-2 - CASSHGTDISMLVGGYTF TGTGCCAGCAGCCACGGGACAGATATATCTATGTTGGTAGGGGGCTACACCTTC
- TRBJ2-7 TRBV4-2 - CASSHFRDSSYEQYF TGTGCCAGCAGCCATTTCAGGGATAGCTCCTACGAGCAGTACTTC
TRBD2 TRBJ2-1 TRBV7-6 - CASSLVGTSGTYNEQFF TGTGCCAGCAGCTTAGTGGGGACTAGCGGCACCTACAATGAGCAGTTCTTC
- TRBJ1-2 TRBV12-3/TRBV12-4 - CASSLTAVYGYTF TGTGCCAGCAGTCTTACAGCAGTCTATGGCTACACCTTC
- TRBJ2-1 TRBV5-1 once CASSPNPQVNNEQFF TGCGCCAGCAGCCCTAACCCACAGGTGAACAATGAGCAGTTCTTC
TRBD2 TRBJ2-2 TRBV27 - CASRLPGLAGDTGELFF TGTGCCAGCCGTCTCCCGGGACTAGCGGGAGACACCGGGGAGCTGTTTTTT
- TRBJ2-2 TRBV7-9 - CASSFPGPSNTGELFF TGTGCCAGCAGCTTTCCGGGTCCCTCGAACACCGGGGAGCTGTTTTTT
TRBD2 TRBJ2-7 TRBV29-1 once CSVEETGGTYEQYF TGCAGCGTTGAAGAGACGGGAGGGACCTACGAGCAGTACTTC
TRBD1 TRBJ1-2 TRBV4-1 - CASSQEGQVGYTF TGCGCCAGCAGCCAAGAGGGACAGGTTGGCTACACCTTC
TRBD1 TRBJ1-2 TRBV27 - CASSLSGTGWNGYTF TGTGCCAGCAGTTTATCGGGGACAGGTTGGAATGGCTACACCTTC
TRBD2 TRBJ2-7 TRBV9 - CASSVGSAGGPYEQYF TGTGCCAGCAGCGTAGGGTCGGCGGGAGGGCCCTACGAGCAGTACTTC
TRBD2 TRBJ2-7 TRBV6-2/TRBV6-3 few CASSQGLAGYYEQYF TGTGCCAGCAGTCAGGGGCTAGCGGGATACTACGAGCAGTACTTC
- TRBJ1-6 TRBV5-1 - CASSTPDLGDSPLHF TGCGCCAGCAGCACACCCGATCTCGGGGATTCACCCCTCCACTTT
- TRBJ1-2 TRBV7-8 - CASSLGQHNYGYTF TGTGCCAGCAGCTTAGGCCAACATAACTATGGCTACACCTTC